A selection of T cell receptor beta chains follows, all from one sample in a study of CD8 T cells in ankylosing spondylitis. TCRdb processed the 5' RACE reads anew with MiXCR; each CDR3 protein has one entry. The sample records roughly 180,000 distinct CDR3 sequences, roughly 10% being singletons. Specimen: blood, either unsorted or a sorted T cell fraction (not recorded which). The receptors come from a female donor with ankylosing spondylitis or in good health (not recorded which). Each CDR3 is given with its conserved first and last residue. D genes are given only for firm matches. Clone size is shown for a subset of rows, as once, few, many or a class of expanded clone.

d_gene,j_gene,abundance,v_gene,len,CDR3aa,CDR3nt
.,TRBJ2-1,few,TRBV11-2,15,CASTLSPWTYNEQFF,TGTGCCAGCACCCTCAGCCCCTGGACTTACAATGAGCAGTTCTTC
.,TRBJ1-1,many,TRBV9,15,CASSVATEETGEAFF,TGTGCCAGCAGCGTAGCTACGGAGGAGACAGGTGAAGCTTTCTTT
.,TRBJ2-3,.,TRBV18,16,CASSPPLGYDTDTQYF,TGTGCCAGCTCACCGCCCTTAGGGTACGACACAGATACGCAGTATTTT
TRBD2,TRBJ2-7,few,TRBV27,15,CASSLGTRLHYEQYF,TGTGCCAGCAGTTTAGGGACTAGGCTCCATTACGAGCAGTACTTC
.,TRBJ2-1,.,TRBV28,15,CASSSLASTYNEQFF,TGTGCCAGCAGTTCCCTAGCGTCTACCTACAATGAGCAGTTCTTC
TRBD2,TRBJ2-3,few,TRBV20-1,16,CSARPLAGVMPDTQYF,TGCAGTGCTAGGCCCCTAGCGGGAGTTATGCCAGATACGCAGTATTTT
.,TRBJ2-7,many,TRBV12-3/TRBV12-4,12,CASSPFTYEQYF,TGTGCCAGCAGTCCTTTTACCTACGAGCAGTACTTC
TRBD2,TRBJ2-7,.,TRBV29-1,14,CSVVGAGGTYEQYF,TGCAGCGTTGTTGGGGCGGGAGGGACCTACGAGCAGTACTTC
.,TRBJ1-2,few,TRBV7-8,13,CASSYRDGYGYTF,TGTGCCAGCAGCTACCGGGACGGCTATGGCTACACCTTC
TRBD1,TRBJ1-6,few,TRBV15,16,CATSARPGQTYSPLHF,TGTGCCACCAGCGCCCGACCGGGACAGACCTATTCACCCCTCCACTTT
.,TRBJ1-2,few,TRBV7-9,13,CASSQSGDYGYTF,TGTGCCAGCAGCCAATCGGGGGACTATGGCTACACCTTC
.,TRBJ2-2,few,TRBV2,17,CASSFSRQGGHTGELFF,TGTGCCAGCAGTTTTTCTCGACAGGGAGGGCACACCGGGGAGCTGTTTTTT
TRBD1,TRBJ1-1,few,TRBV5-6,14,CASSTGQGNTEAFF,TGTGCCAGCAGCACCGGACAGGGAAACACTGAAGCTTTCTTT
.,TRBJ2-5,many,TRBV27,17,CASSTSYRPQWGETQYF,TGTGCCAGCAGCACCAGTTACCGTCCCCAGTGGGGTGAGACCCAGTACTTC
.,TRBJ2-1,.,TRBV24-1,13,CATSGGPNNEQFF,TGTGCCACCAGTGGGGGACCCAACAATGAGCAGTTCTTC
TRBD1,TRBJ2-7,many,TRBV10-3,14,CAISEVDRVDEQYF,TGTGCCATCAGTGAGGTGGACAGGGTCGACGAGCAGTACTTC
.,TRBJ2-1,few,TRBV12-3/TRBV12-4,11,CASSLGQEQFF,TGTGCCAGCAGCCTGGGGCAAGAGCAGTTCTTC
.,TRBJ2-3,few,TRBV7-6,18,CASSLGLVVPAPTDTQYF,TGTGCCAGCAGCTTAGGTCTGGTAGTCCCGGCCCCTACAGATACGCAGTATTTT
.,TRBJ2-1,many,TRBV20-1,12,CSARDQGHEQFF,TGCAGTGCTAGAGATCAGGGCCATGAGCAGTTCTTC
TRBD1,TRBJ2-1,few,TRBV12-5,17,CASGLVVRQGTYNEQFF,TGTGCTAGTGGTTTGGTAGTACGACAGGGGACTTACAATGAGCAGTTCTTC
TRBD2,TRBJ2-7,many,TRBV4-3,15,CASSQDRTSSYEQYF,TGCGCCAGCAGCCAAGACCGGACTAGTAGCTACGAGCAGTACTTC
.,TRBJ1-6,few,TRBV27,16,CASSRRPDSYNSPLHF,TGTGCCAGCAGTCGACGACCGGACTCCTATAATTCACCCCTCCACTTT
.,TRBJ2-5,.,TRBV24-1,11,CATSEGETQYF,TGTGCCACCTCGGAGGGAGAGACCCAGTACTTC
.,TRBJ2-7,few,TRBV20-1,14,CSASLRRYSYEQYF,TGCAGTGCCTCCTTAAGGCGGTACTCCTACGAGCAGTACTTC
.,TRBJ2-2,many,TRBV24-1,14,CATSRPGETGELFF,TGTGCCACCAGTCGGCCAGGGGAGACCGGGGAGCTGTTTTTT
TRBD1,TRBJ2-7,.,TRBV27,13,CASTGTASYEQYF,TGTGCCAGCACAGGGACAGCCTCCTACGAGCAGTACTTC
.,TRBJ2-1,many,TRBV7-8,14,CASSLDYSYNEQFF,TGTGCCAGCAGCTTAGATTACAGCTACAATGAGCAGTTCTTC
.,TRBJ1-1,.,TRBV6-6,12,CATGLWNTEAFF,TGTGCTACAGGACTGTGGAACACTGAAGCTTTCTTT
.,TRBJ2-7,few,TRBV5-1,15,CASSLTQTATHEQYF,TGCGCCAGCAGCTTAACGCAGACAGCAACACACGAGCAGTACTTC
.,TRBJ2-7,many,TRBV28,13,CASSGWDSYEQYF,TGTGCCAGCTCAGGGTGGGATTCCTACGAGCAGTACTTC
.,TRBJ2-7,many,TRBV7-6,13,CASSPRESVEQYF,TGTGCCAGCAGCCCCAGGGAATCGGTCGAGCAGTACTTC
TRBD1,TRBJ2-7,.,TRBV7-9,13,CASSSPQGDEQYF,TGTGCCAGCAGCTCACCCCAGGGGGACGAGCAGTACTTC
TRBD2,TRBJ2-7,few,TRBV3-1,14,CASSIGRGGYEQYF,TGTGCCAGCAGTATCGGGAGGGGAGGGTACGAGCAGTACTTC
.,TRBJ2-7,.,TRBV11-1,11,CASSGGASQYF,TGTGCCAGCAGCGGCGGGGCTTCGCAGTACTTC
.,TRBJ2-2,.,TRBV6-2/TRBV6-3,16,CASSTDRWTNTGELFF,TGTGCCAGCAGTACAGACAGATGGACAAACACCGGGGAGCTGTTTTTT
TRBD1,TRBJ2-1,.,TRBV5-1,15,CASSLARTGGAEQFF,TGCGCCAGCAGCTTGGCCCGGACAGGGGGCGCTGAGCAGTTCTTC
.,TRBJ2-1,.,TRBV15,19,CATSSPRFPTGRRVNEQFF,TGTGCCACCAGCTCCCCTCGGTTCCCAACAGGGAGGAGGGTCAATGAGCAGTTCTTC
TRBD2,TRBJ2-1,.,TRBV7-2,17,CASSPGLAGGENNEQFF,TGTGCCAGCAGCCCGGGACTAGCGGGAGGGGAGAACAATGAGCAGTTCTTC
.,TRBJ2-3,.,TRBV5-6,13,CASSPDSRQTQYF,TGTGCCAGCAGCCCTGACTCGCGACAAACACAGTATTTT
.,TRBJ2-3,many,TRBV12-3/TRBV12-4,15,CASSFVVGSTDTQYF,TGTGCCAGCAGTTTTGTAGTGGGGAGTACAGATACGCAGTATTTT
.,TRBJ2-7,few,TRBV18,15,CASSPEDRSSYEQYF,TGTGCCAGCTCACCTGAAGACCGGAGCTCCTACGAGCAGTACTTC
TRBD2,TRBJ2-4,.,TRBV11-2,17,CASSLESLGGTQNIQYF,TGTGCCAGCAGCTTAGAGTCGTTGGGGGGGACCCAAAACATTCAGTACTTC
.,TRBJ1-1,.,TRBV29-1,10,CSVEAIEAFF,TGCAGCGTTGAAGCCATTGAAGCTTTCTTT
TRBD2,TRBJ2-7,.,TRBV20-1,17,CSARGTSGSGFSYEQYF,TGCAGTGCTAGGGGGACTAGCGGGAGTGGTTTCTCCTACGAGCAGTACTTC
.,TRBJ2-1,many,TRBV12-3/TRBV12-4,16,CASSLLIGPSGNEQFF,TGTGCCAGCAGTTTATTAATCGGTCCTAGTGGGAATGAGCAGTTCTTC
.,TRBJ2-5,.,TRBV9,15,CASSEISGVGETQYF,TGTGCCAGCAGCGAGATCTCGGGAGTCGGGGAGACCCAGTACTTC
.,TRBJ2-1,few,TRBV7-2,15,CASSSPTRPGHEQFF,TGTGCCAGCAGCTCCCCGACTAGGCCTGGGCATGAGCAGTTCTTC
.,TRBJ2-7,few,TRBV6-4,11,CAPAPGYEQYF,TGTGCCCCGGCCCCGGGTTACGAGCAGTACTTC
.,TRBJ2-1,few,TRBV2,15,CASSERQLGGNEQFF,TGTGCCAGCAGTGAACGGCAGCTTGGGGGCAATGAGCAGTTCTTC
.,TRBJ2-7,many,TRBV27,15,CASSPQGGVTHEQYF,TGTGCCAGCAGCCCCCAGGGGGGGGTCACCCACGAGCAGTACTTC
.,TRBJ1-1,few,TRBV7-2,13,CASSFVPGTEAFF,TGTGCCAGCAGCTTCGTACCGGGCACTGAAGCTTTCTTT
.,TRBJ2-3,.,TRBV27,14,CASSFGTHTDTQYF,TGTGCCAGCAGTTTCGGGACTCACACAGATACGCAGTATTTT
.,TRBJ1-1,few,TRBV11-2,13,CASSLDRGRGTFF,TGTGCCAGCAGCTTAGATCGTGGGAGGGGCACTTTCTTT
TRBD1,TRBJ2-1,few,TRBV20-1,15,CSAGTGGKIFNEQFF,TGCAGTGCAGGGACAGGGGGAAAAATCTTCAATGAGCAGTTCTTC
TRBD2,TRBJ2-1,.,TRBV2,14,CASRGLAPYNEQFF,TGTGCCAGCAGAGGACTAGCGCCCTACAATGAGCAGTTCTTC
TRBD2,TRBJ2-3,many,TRBV4-3,20,CASSPLTSGRARDLTDTQYF,TGCGCCAGCAGCCCGCTGACTAGCGGGAGGGCCCGTGACCTTACAGATACGCAGTATTTT
TRBD1,TRBJ1-1,many,TRBV6-1,14,CASYIKGGIQGAFF,TGTGCCAGCTACATCAAAGGGGGCATCCAGGGAGCTTTCTTT
.,TRBJ2-7,many,TRBV27,13,CASSFGPAYEQYF,TGTGCCAGCAGTTTTGGCCCTGCTTATGAGCAGTACTTC
TRBD1,TRBJ2-5,few,TRBV7-9,15,CASTNEQGALGTQYF,TGTGCCAGCACCAACGAACAGGGGGCTTTGGGGACCCAGTACTTC